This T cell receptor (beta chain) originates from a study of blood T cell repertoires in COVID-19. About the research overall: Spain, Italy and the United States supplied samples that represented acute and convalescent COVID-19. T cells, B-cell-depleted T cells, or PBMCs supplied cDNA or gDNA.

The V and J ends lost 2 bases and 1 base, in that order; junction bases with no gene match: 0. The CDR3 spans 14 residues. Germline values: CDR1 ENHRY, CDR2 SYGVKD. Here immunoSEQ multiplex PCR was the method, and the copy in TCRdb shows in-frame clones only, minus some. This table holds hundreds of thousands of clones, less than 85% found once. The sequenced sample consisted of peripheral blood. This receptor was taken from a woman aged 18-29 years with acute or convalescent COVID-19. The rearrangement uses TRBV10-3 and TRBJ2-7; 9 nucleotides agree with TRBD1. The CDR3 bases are TGTGCCATCAGTGAGGGACAGGGGTCCTACGAGCAGTACTTC. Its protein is CAISEGQGSYEQYF.